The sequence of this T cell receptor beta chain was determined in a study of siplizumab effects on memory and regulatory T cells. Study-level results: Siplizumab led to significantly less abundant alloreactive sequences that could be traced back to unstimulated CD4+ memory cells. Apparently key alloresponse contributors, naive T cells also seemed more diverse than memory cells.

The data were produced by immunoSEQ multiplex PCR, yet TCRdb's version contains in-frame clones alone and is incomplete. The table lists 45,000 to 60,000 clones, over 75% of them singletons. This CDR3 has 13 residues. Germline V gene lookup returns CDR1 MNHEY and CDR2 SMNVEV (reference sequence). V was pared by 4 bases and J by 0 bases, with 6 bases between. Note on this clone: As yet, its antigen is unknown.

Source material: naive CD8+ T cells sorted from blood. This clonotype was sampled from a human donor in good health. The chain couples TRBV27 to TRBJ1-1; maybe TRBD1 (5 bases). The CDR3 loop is CASSSGLNTEAFF. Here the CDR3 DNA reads TGTGCCAGCAGTTCGGGGCTGAACACTGAAGCTTTCTTT.